The clone carrying this T cell receptor (beta chain) was detected a few times. Its antigen is undetermined. The sample originates from a study of CD8+CD57+ T cells in acquired aplastic anemia. Across the study: Sorted cells (CD4+ and CD8+) yielded DNA amounts that averaged roughly 3.5 ug. Study results and limitations: Statistical testing detected no significant gap in CD8+ Simpson's diversity between patients and controls. A set of about 30 CD8+ CDR3 sequences was shared between patients and controls, and these sequences appeared highly expressed in patients.

Genomic DNA, the template, was used for profiling of the TCR beta VDJ and CDR3. TCRdb reprocessed the reads with MiXCR, giving one entry per CDR3 protein. This sample yields hundreds of thousands of distinct CDR3 sequences, of which over 25% are seen a single time; less than 0.85% belongs to the top ten. For sequencing, patients were chosen who had shown expansion of CD8+CD57+ cells by flow cytometry. Acquired aplastic anemia of severe grade affected all patients. Germline V gives CDR1 SGDLS, CDR2 YYNGEE. V gave up 0 bases and J gave up 0 bases, with 15 bases separating them. The CDR3 consists of 17 residues.

The TCR originated in a human donor with aplastic anemia. Sequenced: sorted CD4+, CD8+, or CD8+CD57+ T cells (not recorded which) from PBMCs. J is TRBJ1-1 and V is TRBV9; D remains ambiguous. CDR3 loop: CASSVEDYPLVNTEAFF. The CDR3 DNA is TGTGCCAGCAGCGTAGAGGACTATCCCCTGGTGAACACTGAAGCTTTCTTT.